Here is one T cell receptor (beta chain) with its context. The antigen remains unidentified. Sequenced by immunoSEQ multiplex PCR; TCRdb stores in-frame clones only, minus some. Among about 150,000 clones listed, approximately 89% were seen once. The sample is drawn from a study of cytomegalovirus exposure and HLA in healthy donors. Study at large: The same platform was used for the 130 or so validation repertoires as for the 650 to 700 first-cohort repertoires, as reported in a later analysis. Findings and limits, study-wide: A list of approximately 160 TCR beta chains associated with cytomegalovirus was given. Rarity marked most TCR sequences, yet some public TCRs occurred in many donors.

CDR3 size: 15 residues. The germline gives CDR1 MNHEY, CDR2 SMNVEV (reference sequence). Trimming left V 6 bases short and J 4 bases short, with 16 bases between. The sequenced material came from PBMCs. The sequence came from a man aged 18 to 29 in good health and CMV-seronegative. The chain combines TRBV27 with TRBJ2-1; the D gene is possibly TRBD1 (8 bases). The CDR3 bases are TGTGCCAGCAGCCCCACAGGGGGGGGGTACAATGAGCAGTTCTTC. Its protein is CASSPTGGGYNEQFF.